This TCR beta chain appears in the sequencing data of a study of shared T cell receptors in the human thymus. With V trimmed by 3 bases and J by 0 bases, 2 bases remained unmatched. Germline-derived CDR1 and CDR2 are SGHTA and FQGNSA. The CDR3 is made up of 17 amino acids. Generated by immunoSEQ multiplex PCR, the TCRdb table keeps only in-frame clones and is missing some. Of approximately 660,000 clones in the sample, roughly 90% are singletons; the top ten hold about 0.01%. The sample was also linked to a second study, of human thymus T cells. That study adds: Those donating were healthy Finnish infants in corrective surgery for congenital heart defects. Corrective cardiac operations yielded the resected thymus tissue. Repertoires sampled from thymus and blood appeared biased in V and J gene usage. Unrelated individuals had highly overlapping thymic repertoires, as reported in related research.

The V call is TRBV7-2, the J call TRBJ2-2; 12 positions agree with TRBD2. The origin of this receptor is a boy in the first two years of life with a congenital heart defect. Sequencing input: thymocytes. In nucleotides, the CDR3 is TGTGCCAGCAGCTTTAGACTAGCGGGGGCGAACACCGGGGAGCTGTTTTTT. Amino acids: CASSFRLAGANTGELFF.